The source of this T cell receptor (beta chain) is a study of shared clonotypes between healthy human individuals. Study conclusions and caveats: It was expected that sequencing depth would affect clonotype sharing among donors. Naive subsets typically showed greater estimated richness than memory subsets.

Remarks on this clone: Its antigen is as yet unknown.

Produced via immunoSEQ multiplex PCR; TCRdb's table is partial and in-frame only. The table has 2 million to 2.5 million clones, approximately 90% seen once; the top ten hold approximately 0.39%. CDR3 length equals 14 residues. V dropped 6 bases and J dropped 7 bases, with 18 bases sitting between them. Germline assignment: CDR1 MNHEY and CDR2 SMNVEV (reference sequence). Donors comprised only Caucasian adults living in Nashville, Tennessee. Naive CD4+ cells were CD45RA-selected; the remaining cells were memory. The rearrangement links TRBV27 to TRBJ1-2; D is perhaps TRBD1 (5 bases). This TCR came from a young man in good health. Some clones in this sample may be carry-over from other donors' samples. Sequenced: naive CD4+ T cells from PBMCs. The subset denotes: CD45RA+ positively selected. The CDR3 is CASRGGGGPLGYTF. The DNA for the CDR3 is TGTGCCAGCAGGGGGGGTGGAGGTCCCCTTGGCTACACCTTC.